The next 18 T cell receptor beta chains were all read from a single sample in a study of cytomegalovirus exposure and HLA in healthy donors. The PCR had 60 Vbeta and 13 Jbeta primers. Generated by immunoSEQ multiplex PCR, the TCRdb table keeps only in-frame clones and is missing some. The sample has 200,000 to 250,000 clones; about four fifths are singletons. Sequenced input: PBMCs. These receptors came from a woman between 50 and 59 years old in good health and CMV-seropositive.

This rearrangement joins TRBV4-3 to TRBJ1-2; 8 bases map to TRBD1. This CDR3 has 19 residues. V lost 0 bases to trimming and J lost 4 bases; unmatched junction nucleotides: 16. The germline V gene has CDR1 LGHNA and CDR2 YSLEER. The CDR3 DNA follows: TGCGCCAGCAGCCAAGATTGGGAGATCAGGGACAGGCGCTTCTATGGCTACACCTTC. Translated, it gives CASSQDWEIRDRRFYGYTF.

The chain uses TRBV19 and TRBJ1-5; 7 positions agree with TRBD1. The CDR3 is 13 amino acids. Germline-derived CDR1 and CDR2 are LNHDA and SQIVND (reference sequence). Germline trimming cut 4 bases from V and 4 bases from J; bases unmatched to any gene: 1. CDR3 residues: CASSRQGNQPQHF. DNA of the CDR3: TGTGCCAGTAGTAGACAGGGAAATCAGCCCCAGCATTTT. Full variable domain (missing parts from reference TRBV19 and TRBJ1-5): DGGITQSPKYLFRKEGQNVTLSCEQNLNHDAMYWYRQDPGQGLRLIYYSQIVNDFQKGDIAEGYSVSREKKESFPLTVTSAQKNPTAFYLCASSRQGNQPQHFGDGTRLSIL.

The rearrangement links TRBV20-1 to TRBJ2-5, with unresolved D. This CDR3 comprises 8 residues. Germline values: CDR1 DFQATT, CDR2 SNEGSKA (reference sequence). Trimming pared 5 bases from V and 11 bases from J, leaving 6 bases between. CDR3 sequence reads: CSAPLQYF. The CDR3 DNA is TGCAGTGCTCCGCTACAGTACTTC.

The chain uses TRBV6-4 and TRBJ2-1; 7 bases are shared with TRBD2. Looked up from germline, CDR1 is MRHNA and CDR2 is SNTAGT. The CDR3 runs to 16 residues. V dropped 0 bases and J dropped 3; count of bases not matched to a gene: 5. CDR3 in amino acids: CASSDSGLADYNEQFF. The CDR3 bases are TGTGCCAGCAGTGACTCGGGGCTAGCGGACTACAATGAGCAGTTCTTC.

CDR3 nucleotide sequence: TGTGCCAGTAGTATATTTCAGGGGACGGCTGAAGCTTTCTTT. Translated, it gives CASSIFQGTAEAFF. The chain uses TRBV19 and TRBJ1-1; tentative D call: TRBD1 (6 bases). Germline V gene lookup returns CDR1 LNHDA and CDR2 SQIVND (reference sequence). V lost 2 bases and J lost 6, with 13 bases in between. This CDR3 contains 14 residues.

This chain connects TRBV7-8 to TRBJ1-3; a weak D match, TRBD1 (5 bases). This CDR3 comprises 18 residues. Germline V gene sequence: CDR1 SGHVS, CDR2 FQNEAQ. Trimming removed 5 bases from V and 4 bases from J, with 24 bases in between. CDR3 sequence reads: CASSILGTSYSAGNTIYF. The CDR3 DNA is TGTGCCAGCAGCATCTTGGGGACTTCGTATTCTGCGGGAAACACCATATATTTT.

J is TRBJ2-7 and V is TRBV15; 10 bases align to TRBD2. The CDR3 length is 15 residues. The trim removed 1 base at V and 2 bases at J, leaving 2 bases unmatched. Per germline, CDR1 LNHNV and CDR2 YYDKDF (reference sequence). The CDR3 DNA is TGTGCCACCAGCAGAGGGACTAGCGGAACCTACGAGCAGTACTTC. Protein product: CATSRGTSGTYEQYF.

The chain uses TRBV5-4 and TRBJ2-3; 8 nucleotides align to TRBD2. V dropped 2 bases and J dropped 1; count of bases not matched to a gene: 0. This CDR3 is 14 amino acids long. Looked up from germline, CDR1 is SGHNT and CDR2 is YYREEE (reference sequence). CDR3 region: CASSLAGGTDTQYF. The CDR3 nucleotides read TGTGCCAGCAGCTTAGCGGGGGGCACAGATACGCAGTATTTT.

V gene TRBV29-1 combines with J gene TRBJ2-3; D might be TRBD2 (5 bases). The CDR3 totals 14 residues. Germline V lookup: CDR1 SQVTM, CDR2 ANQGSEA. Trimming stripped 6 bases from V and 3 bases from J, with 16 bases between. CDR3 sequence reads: CSVRRHKNTDTQYF. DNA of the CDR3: TGCAGCGTCCGGAGGCATAAAAATACAGATACGCAGTATTTT.

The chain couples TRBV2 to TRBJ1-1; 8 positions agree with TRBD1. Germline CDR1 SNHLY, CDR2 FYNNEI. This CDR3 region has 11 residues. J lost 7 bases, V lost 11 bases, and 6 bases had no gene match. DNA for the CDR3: TGTGCCGGGGGACAGGACAATGAAGCTTTCTTT. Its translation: CAGGQDNEAFF.

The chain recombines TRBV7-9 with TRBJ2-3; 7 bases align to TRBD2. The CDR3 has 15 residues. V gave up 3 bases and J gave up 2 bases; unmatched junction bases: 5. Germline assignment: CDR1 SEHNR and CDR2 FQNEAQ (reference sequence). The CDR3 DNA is TGTGCCAGCAGCTTTGGGGCGGGGGTCACAGATACGCAGTATTTT. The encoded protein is CASSFGAGVTDTQYF.

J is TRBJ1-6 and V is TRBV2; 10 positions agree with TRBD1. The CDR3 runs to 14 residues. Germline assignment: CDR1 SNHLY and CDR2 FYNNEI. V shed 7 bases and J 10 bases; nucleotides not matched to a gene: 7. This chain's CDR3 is CASTSGQGFSPLHF. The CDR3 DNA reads TGTGCCAGCACCTCGGGACAGGGGTTCTCACCCCTCCACTTT.

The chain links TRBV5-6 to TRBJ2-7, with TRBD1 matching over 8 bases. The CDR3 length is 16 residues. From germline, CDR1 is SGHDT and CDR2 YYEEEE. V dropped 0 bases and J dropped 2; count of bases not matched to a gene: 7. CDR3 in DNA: TGTGCCAGCAGCTTGGTTCCAGGGGGCTTCCCCTACGAGCAGTACTTC. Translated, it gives CASSLVPGGFPYEQYF.

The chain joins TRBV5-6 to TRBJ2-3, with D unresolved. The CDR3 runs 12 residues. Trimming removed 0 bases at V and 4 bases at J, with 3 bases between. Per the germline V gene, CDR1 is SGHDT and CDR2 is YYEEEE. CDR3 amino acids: CASSLGADTQYF. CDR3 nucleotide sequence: TGTGCCAGCAGCTTGGGCGCAGATACGCAGTATTTT.

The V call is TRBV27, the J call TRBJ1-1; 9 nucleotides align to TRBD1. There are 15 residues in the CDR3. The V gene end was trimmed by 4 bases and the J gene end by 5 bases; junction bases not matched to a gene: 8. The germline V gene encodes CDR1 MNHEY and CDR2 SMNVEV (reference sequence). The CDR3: CASSSSGQGQTEAFF. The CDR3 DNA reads TGTGCCAGCAGTTCCTCCGGACAGGGGCAGACTGAAGCTTTCTTT.

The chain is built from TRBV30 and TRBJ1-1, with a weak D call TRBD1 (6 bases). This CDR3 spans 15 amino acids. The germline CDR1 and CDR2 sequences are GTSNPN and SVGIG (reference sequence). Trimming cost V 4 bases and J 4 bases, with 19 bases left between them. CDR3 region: CAWTDVPGHSTEAFF. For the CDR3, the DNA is TGTGCCTGGACCGACGTACCGGGACATAGCACTGAAGCTTTCTTT.

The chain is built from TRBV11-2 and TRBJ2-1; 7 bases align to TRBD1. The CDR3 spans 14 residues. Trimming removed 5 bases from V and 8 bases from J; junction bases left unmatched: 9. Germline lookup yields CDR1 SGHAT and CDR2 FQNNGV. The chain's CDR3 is CASSRPQGVYEQFF. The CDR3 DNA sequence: TGTGCCAGCAGCCGTCCCCAGGGGGTCTATGAGCAGTTCTTC.

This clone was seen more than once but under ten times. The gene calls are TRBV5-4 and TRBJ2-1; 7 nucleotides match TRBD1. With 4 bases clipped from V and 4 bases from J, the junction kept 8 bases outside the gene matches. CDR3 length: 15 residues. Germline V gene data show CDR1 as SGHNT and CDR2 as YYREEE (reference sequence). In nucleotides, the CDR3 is TGTGCCAGCAGCCCGGACAGGTGGGGTTACAATGAGCAGTTCTTC. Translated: CASSPDRWGYNEQFF. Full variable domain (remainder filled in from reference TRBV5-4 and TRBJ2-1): ETGVTQSPTHLIKTRGQQVTLRCSSQSGHNTVSWYQQALGQGPQFIFQYYREEENGRGNFPPRFSGLQFPNYSSELNVNALELDDSALYLCASSPDRWGYNEQFFGPGTRLTVL.